A single sample gave rise to the 9 T cell receptor beta chains below, sequenced in a study of shared clonotypes between healthy human individuals. The method was immunoSEQ multiplex PCR; TCRdb's version includes in-frame clones alone and lacks a portion of them. Of over a million clones detected, around three quarters appear once; the ten largest clones hold about 0.52%. Sequencing used memory CD4+ T cells from PBMCs. Subset defined: CD45RA-negative fraction. Source of these receptors: a man between 18 and 35 years old in good health. Some clones in this sample may be carry-over from other donors' samples.

On this clone: Within the sample, other DNA sequences also encode this same CDR3. The V and J genes are TRBV6-5 and TRBJ1-5; D is uncertain. The length of the CDR3 is 15 residues. From germline, CDR1 is MNHEY and CDR2 SVGAGI. V was cut by 0 bases and J by 6 bases, with 12 bases left in between. As DNA, the CDR3 is TGTGCCAGCAGTTACTCAGGCGGACCAGGTCAGCCCCAGCATTTT. It translates to CASSYSGGPGQPQHF.

This clone occurred once. The genes are TRBV18 and TRBJ2-4; D possibly corresponds to TRBD2 (6 bases). The V gene lost 6 bases and the J gene lost 1 base, with 10 bases spanning the gap. The germline V gene encodes CDR1 KGHSH and CDR2 LQKENI. This CDR3 has 14 residues. CDR3 residues: CASSTGLAKNIQYF. Written as DNA, the CDR3 is TGTGCCAGCTCCACGGGACTGGCCAAAAACATTCAGTACTTC. The complete variable domain, with remaining parts taken from reference TRBV18 and TRBJ2-4, reads NAGVMQNPRHLVRRRGQEARLRCSPMKGHSHVYWYRQLPEEGLKFMVYLQKENIIDESGMPKERFSAEFPKEGPSILRIQQVVRGDSAAYFCASSTGLAKNIQYFGAGTRLSVL.

On this clone: The same CDR3 is also encoded by other DNA sequences in this sample. The rearrangement uses TRBV5-1 and TRBJ2-3; no definite D call. Germline CDR1 SGHRS, CDR2 YFSETQ. V was clipped by 1 base and J by 6 bases, with 3 bases between them. The CDR3 runs to 11 residues. The CDR3 sequence is CASSLRDTQYF. The CDR3 region has the DNA TGCGCCAGCAGCTTGCGGGATACGCAGTATTTT.

This chain links TRBV2 with TRBJ1-1, with D unresolved. The CDR3 consists of 13 residues. Germline V gene lookup returns CDR1 SNHLY and CDR2 FYNNEI. V was shortened by 2 bases and J by 3 bases, with 7 bases between the two germline ends. The CDR3 is CASSEFRDTEAFF. The DNA for the CDR3 is TGTGCCAGCAGTGAATTTCGTGACACTGAAGCTTTCTTT.

The chain links TRBV2 to TRBJ2-7, with D possibly TRBD1 on 6 matching bases. Trimming took 0 bases from V and 5 from J, leaving 14 bases between them. CDR1 is SNHLY, CDR2 FYNNEI, per germline. The CDR3 is 15 residues long. CDR3 region: CASSEASGALHEQYF. The CDR3, as DNA: TGTGCCAGCAGTGAAGCTTCAGGGGCCCTTCACGAGCAGTACTTC.

V and J are TRBV30 and TRBJ1-2, with 7 bases fitting TRBD1. J gave up 6 bases and V 4 bases, and 8 bases lay outside the gene matches. The CDR3 length is 13 residues. In germline, CDR1 is GTSNPN, CDR2 SVGIG (reference sequence). The chain's CDR3 is CAWTGQVRDGYTF. For the CDR3, the DNA is TGTGCCTGGACCGGACAGGTGCGCGATGGCTACACCTTC.

As regards this clone: The sample holds other DNA sequences that translate to the same CDR3. The genes are TRBV2 and TRBJ1-1; possibly TRBD1 for D (5 bases). Germline V lookup: CDR1 SNHLY, CDR2 FYNNEI. The V gene lost 2 bases and the J gene lost 3 bases, with 10 bases spanning the gap. This CDR3 is built from 14 residues. CDR3 protein: CASSEWGGDTEAFF. The CDR3 region has the DNA TGTGCCAGCAGTGAATGGGGGGGAGACACTGAAGCTTTCTTT. The whole variable domain, remainder taken from reference TRBV2 and TRBJ1-1, is EPEVTQTPSHQVTQMGQEVILRCVPISNHLYFYWYRQILGQKVEFLVSFYNNEISEKSEIFDDQFSVERPDGSNFTLKIRSTKLEDSAMYFCASSEWGGDTEAFFGQGTRLTVV.

The chain has TRBV9 and TRBJ2-4, with 7 bases aligning to TRBD1. Germline assignment: CDR1 SGDLS and CDR2 YYNGEE. The V segment lost 4 bases and the J segment 7 bases; nucleotides outside the gene matches: 8. This CDR3 is 14 amino acids long. The CDR3 loop is CASSKTGSENIQYF. The CDR3 DNA reads as TGTGCCAGCAGCAAGACAGGGTCTGAGAACATTCAGTACTTC.

This clone was seen repeatedly, ten times or more. V usage is TRBV28 and J usage is TRBJ1-3; D gene uncertain. Germline assignment: CDR1 MDHEN and CDR2 SYDVKM. The CDR3 totals 16 residues. The germline V and J ends were trimmed by 2 bases and 3 bases, with 14 bases remaining between them. The CDR3 loop reads CASSLREYYLGNTIYF. The CDR3 nucleotides read TGTGCCAGCAGTTTACGGGAGTACTACCTTGGAAACACCATATATTTT.